These 14 T cell receptor beta chains originate from one sample sequenced in a study of T cell responses to AZD1222 COVID-19 vaccine. Assay used: immunoSEQ multiplex PCR; TCRdb lists only in-frame clones, some missing. The sample carries more than 95,000 clones, around 89% recorded once. The sample here was peripheral blood, taken on day 0 of AZD1222 vaccination. The receptor source for this set is an adult in good health.

The V gene is TRBV5-6, the J gene TRBJ1-1; D is undetermined. This CDR3 is built from 14 residues. CDR1 and CDR2 from the germline V gene are SGHDT and YYEEEE. Between the trimmed V and J ends, which lost 4 bases and 6 bases, there was a span of 16 bases. In DNA form, the CDR3 reads TGTGCCAGCAGCGGAATAATGGGCGTCGCTGAAGCTTTCTTT. Translating gives CASSGIMGVAEAFF. The full variable domain, in which reference TRBV5-6 and TRBJ1-1 provide the parts outside the CDR3, is DAGVTQSPTHLIKTRGQQVTLRCSPKSGHDTVSWYQQALGQGPQFIFQYYEEEERQRGNFPDRFSGHQFPNYSSELNVNALLLGDSALYLCASSGIMGVAEAFFGQGTRLTVV.

The rearrangement links TRBV4-1 to TRBJ2-7, with D possibly matching TRBD2 (5 bases). The length of the CDR3 is 18 residues. CDR1 MGHRA and CDR2 YSYEKL come from the germline V gene. V was pared by 0 bases and J by 3 bases, with 21 bases between. Here the CDR3 DNA reads TGCGCCAGCAGCCAAGATAGGTGGACTCAACAATTCCGCTACGAGCAGTACTTC. Its protein product is CASSQDRWTQQFRYEQYF.

This chain joins TRBV7-2 and TRBJ2-1, with D maybe TRBD2 (7 bases). Per germline, CDR1 SGHTA and CDR2 FQGNSA. V was trimmed by 3 bases and J by 2 bases, leaving 11 bases between them. The CDR3 runs to 15 residues. This CDR3 reads CASSFSGGPYNEQFF. In nucleotides, the CDR3 is TGTGCCAGCAGCTTTTCGGGGGGCCCCTACAATGAGCAGTTCTTC.

The genes are TRBV2 and TRBJ1-2; maybe TRBD1 (6 bases). Germline values: CDR1 SNHLY, CDR2 FYNNEI. CDR3 size: 12 residues. The CDR3 spells CAGGGVNYGYTF. CDR3 in DNA: TGTGCAGGGGGGGGCGTTAACTATGGCTACACCTTC.

This rearrangement joins TRBV11-3 to TRBJ2-7; 8 nucleotides line up with TRBD2. Germline CDR1 reads SGHNT; CDR2 reads YENEEA. V was pared by 5 bases and J by 6 bases, with 3 bases of the junction left unmatched. The CDR3 is 12 residues long. CDR3 nucleotides: TGTGCCAGCAGCGTCGGGGGGGGCGAGCAGTACTTC. It codes for CASSVGGGEQYF.

The V and J genes are TRBV3-1 (or the pseudogene TRBV3-2) and TRBJ1-2; unclear D gene. With 0 bases removed from V and 3 bases from J, the gap between germline ends came to 8 bases. Germline assignment: CDR1 LGHDT and CDR2 YNNKEL (reference sequence). The CDR3 length is 14 residues. The CDR3 loop is CASSQDPNYYGYTF. The CDR3 nucleotides read TGTGCCAGCAGCCAAGATCCGAATTACTATGGCTACACCTTC.

The J gene is TRBJ2-7, the V gene TRBV3-1 (or the pseudogene TRBV3-2); D is possibly TRBD1 (6 bases). Germline CDR1 reads LGHDT; CDR2 reads YNNKEL (reference sequence). Between the trimmed V and J ends, which lost 4 bases and 2 bases, there was a span of 12 bases. The CDR3 contains 14 residues. The CDR3, as DNA: TGTGCCAGCAGCCCGGACAGCTGGACCTACGAGCAGTACTTC. The encoded protein is CASSPDSWTYEQYF.

The rearrangement uses TRBV9 and TRBJ1-1; no clear D gene. This CDR3 spans 14 amino acids. The germline V and J ends were trimmed by 4 bases and 4 bases, with 14 bases remaining between them. CDR1 is SGDLS, CDR2 YYNGEE, per germline. CDR3 in DNA: TGTGCCAGCAGCTCCAGTGGAGGGAGCACTGAAGCTTTCTTT. Residues: CASSSSGGSTEAFF.

The rearrangement joins TRBV19 to TRBJ1-5; no reliable D call. Germline values: CDR1 LNHDA, CDR2 SQIVND (reference sequence). Trimming shortened V by 5 bases and J by 7 bases, and 9 bases separated the two germline ends. The CDR3 is made up of 12 amino acids. The CDR3 DNA reads TGTGCCAGTAGTCCTCGAGGACAGCCCCAGCATTTT. The encoded protein is CASSPRGQPQHF.

This chain joins TRBV7-8 and TRBJ2-7; the D call may be TRBD1 or TRBD2 (6 bases each). Trimming cost V 0 bases and J 4 bases, with 16 bases left between them. CDR3 size: 16 residues. CDR1 and CDR2 (germline): SGHVS, FQNEAQ. The chain's CDR3 is CASSLASARGPYEQYF. CDR3 nucleotides: TGTGCCAGCAGCTTAGCGTCCGCCCGGGGGCCGTACGAGCAGTACTTC.

This clone was seen just once. The CDR3 nucleotides read TGCGCCAGCAGCTTGGAGGTAGCGGGGGCGAATGAGCAGTTCTTC. This encodes CASSLEVAGANEQFF. The chain carries TRBV5-1 and TRBJ2-1, with TRBD2 matching over 9 bases. The germline CDR1 and CDR2 sequences are SGHRS and YFSETQ. The CDR3 runs to 15 residues. Unmatched junction bases numbered 5, after V lost 0 bases and J lost 7 bases.

The chain links TRBV7-2 to TRBJ1-1; D is uncertain. Trimming stripped 3 bases from V and 4 bases from J, with 21 bases between. The CDR3 extends over 17 amino acids. Germline assignment: CDR1 SGHTA and CDR2 FQGNSA. The CDR3 here is CASSFPSLSRGGTEAFF. The DNA of the CDR3 is TGTGCCAGCAGCTTCCCGTCCCTCTCCCGGGGAGGCACTGAAGCTTTCTTT.

Only a few counts were recorded for this clone. The CDR3 DNA is TGTGCCATCAGGGAGGGGGATCAAGAGACCCAGTACTTC. It specifies CAIREGDQETQYF. The chain recombines TRBV10-3 with TRBJ2-5; perhaps D is TRBD1 or TRBD2 (6 bases each). Germline V gene lookup returns CDR1 ENHRY and CDR2 SYGVKD. V was clipped by 6 bases and J by 2 bases, with 10 bases between them. This CDR3 region has 13 residues.

The V gene is TRBV25-1, the J gene TRBJ1-1; D is uncertain. The V gene's germline CDR1 is MGHDK and CDR2 SYGVNS. Trimming removed 3 bases from V and 1 base from J, with 6 bases in between. CDR3 length: 13 residues. The CDR3 here is CASSEVQNTEAFF. The CDR3 DNA reads as TGTGCCAGCAGTGAGGTTCAGAACACTGAAGCTTTCTTT.